The 21 T cell receptor beta chains given below trace back to one sample, sequenced in a study of identical twins. MiXCR was run by TCRdb on the 5' RACE reads, yielding one entry per CDR3 protein. The sample consists of 700,000 to 950,000 distinct CDR3 sequences, more than 9% of them appearing once. The sample also formed part of further work on yellow fever vaccine responses in identical twins.

The sample was PBMCs. The receptors shown here come from a woman between 18 and 29 years old in good health.

The chain is built from TRBV3-1 and TRBJ1-3; TRBD1 is a possible D gene (6 bases). V was pared by 5 bases and J by 4 bases, with 21 bases between. This CDR3 comprises 17 residues. Germline V CDR1 and CDR2: LGHDT, YNNKEL (reference sequence). The CDR3 nucleotides are TGTGCCAGCAGCTCAATCATGGACAGCCATGCCGGAAACACCATATATTTT. Encoded protein: CASSSIMDSHAGNTIYF.

The CDR3 protein is CASSEIGTPLTDTQYF. CDR3 in DNA: TGCGCCAGCAGTGAGATCGGAACTCCCCTCACAGATACGCAGTATTTT. J is TRBJ2-3 and V is TRBV10-2; D ambiguous. The ends were cut back, 2 bases at V and 2 bases at J, with 14 bases in the middle. In germline, CDR1 is WSHSY, CDR2 SAAADI. This CDR3 is built from 16 residues.

This clonotype was observed at least ten times. The V gene is TRBV29-1, the J gene TRBJ2-7; no clear D. V lost 0 bases to trimming and J lost 0 bases, with 9 bases between them. CDR1 and CDR2 (germline): SQVTM, ANQGSEA. The CDR3 extends over 14 amino acids. The CDR3 bases are TGCAGCGTTGAAGATATCAGGTACTCCTACGAGCAGTACGTC. Encoded protein: CSVEDIRYSYEQYV.

The sample holds a few counts of this clonotype. The V gene is TRBV10-1, the J gene TRBJ2-5; the D gene is possibly TRBD1 (6 bases). Germline values: CDR1 WNHNN, CDR2 SYGVQD (reference sequence). The CDR3 runs to 14 residues. The V end was cut by 7 bases, the J end by 2 bases, with 14 bases between. The CDR3 DNA reads as TGCGCCAGCACCAGGGACATAACGCAAGAGACCCAGTACTTC. Translating gives CASTRDITQETQYF.

This chain links TRBV20-1 with TRBJ2-1; 8 nucleotides agree with TRBD2. This CDR3 region has 15 residues. The ends lost 1 base at V and 2 bases at J; junction bases unmatched: 4. Germline V gives CDR1 DFQATT, CDR2 SNEGSKA (reference sequence). The CDR3 bases are TGCAGTGCTAGAGTCCTCGGGGGGGCCTACAATGAGCAGTTCTTC. This gives the protein CSARVLGGAYNEQFF.

This clonotype was detected a few times. V is TRBV29-1 and J is TRBJ1-2, with D possibly TRBD1 on 6 matching bases. This CDR3 contains 13 residues. V lost 1 base, J lost 6 bases, and 12 bases lay in between. Per germline, CDR1 SQVTM and CDR2 ANQGSEA. The CDR3 DNA sequence: TGCAGCGTTGAAGTGGGACACCAGGATGGCTACACCTTC. Translation: CSVEVGHQDGYTF.

The rearrangement joins TRBV28 to TRBJ2-1, with a possible D match to TRBD1 (6 bases). Trimming shortened V by 7 bases and J by 1 base, and 17 bases separated the two germline ends. This CDR3 contains 16 residues. Germline values: CDR1 MDHEN, CDR2 SYDVKM. The CDR3 loop is CASTPTRGLSYNEQFF. The CDR3, as DNA: TGTGCCAGCACCCCGACCAGGGGTTTGTCCTACAATGAGCAGTTCTTC.

The chain has TRBV4-1 and TRBJ1-1; D is undetermined. Germline values: CDR1 MGHRA, CDR2 YSYEKL. This CDR3 is 14 amino acids long. Trimming removed 4 bases at V and 3 bases at J, with 12 bases between. The CDR3 DNA sequence: TGCGCCAGCAGCCGGATCCTTTGGGACACTGAAGCTTTCTTT. This sequence encodes CASSRILWDTEAFF.

A few counts support this clonotype. V is TRBV12-3 or TRBV12-4 and J is TRBJ1-6; D uncertain. CDR3 length: 14 amino acids. V lost 7 bases, J lost 10 bases, and 17 bases lay in between. CDR3 DNA: TGTGCCAGCACTGTCACGGGGTCTAACTCACCCCTCCACTTT. Amino acids: CASTVTGSNSPLHF.

This clonotype was detected only a few times. V gene TRBV15 combines with J gene TRBJ2-1; 8 bases match TRBD2. CDR1 LNHNV and CDR2 YYDKDF come from the germline V gene (reference sequence). The CDR3 runs to 15 residues. With V trimmed by 6 bases and J by 9 bases, 13 bases remained unmatched. CDR3 amino acids: CATSYGGGAWAEQFF. CDR3 DNA: TGTGCCACCAGTTACGGGGGGGGGGCCTGGGCTGAGCAGTTCTTC.

This clonotype was observed a few times. This chain connects TRBV28 to TRBJ2-3; 8 bases agree with TRBD2. The CDR3 runs to 13 residues. The germline CDR1 and CDR2 sequences are MDHEN and SYDVKM. The trim removed 8 bases at V and 13 bases at J, leaving 14 bases unmatched. In DNA, the CDR3 is TGTGCCAGCCTTCGGGCGGGGGGCCGTCCGGAGTATTTT. It codes for CASLRAGGRPEYF.

The J gene is TRBJ2-5, the V gene TRBV14, with D hard to call. The V and J ends lost 0 bases and 5 bases respectively, with 7 bases between them. CDR1 and CDR2 (germline): SGHDN, FVKESK. The CDR3 spans 13 residues. The CDR3 spells CASSQDEVETQYF. CDR3 in DNA: TGTGCCAGCAGCCAAGATGAGGTGGAGACCCAGTACTTC.

The chain links TRBV19 to TRBJ2-1; TRBD2 matches 7 bases. CDR3 length equals 12 residues. Germline CDR1 and CDR2: LNHDA and SQIVND (reference sequence). With V trimmed by 7 bases and J by 13 bases, 10 bases remained unmatched. CDR3 nucleotide sequence: TGTGCCAGTACAACGCCAGCGGGATCCCAGTTCTTC. Translated: CASTTPAGSQFF.

This clonotype was seen many times. The DNA of the CDR3 is TGTGCCAGCAGCAATGGGAACCTAGCAAACACAGATACGCAGTATTTT. Translating gives CASSNGNLANTDTQYF. The chain carries TRBV9 and TRBJ2-3; TRBD2 might be the D (5 bases). V lost 4 bases and J 2 bases, leaving 17 bases between the germline ends. Germline V gene data show CDR1 as SGDLS and CDR2 as YYNGEE. The CDR3 is 16 residues long.

The V gene is TRBV27, the J gene TRBJ1-2; D is possibly TRBD1 (6 bases). Trimming stripped 6 bases from V and 0 bases from J, with 14 bases between. Germline V gene sequence: CDR1 MNHEY, CDR2 SMNVEV (reference sequence). The CDR3 runs 15 residues. CDR3 nucleotide sequence: TGTGCCAGCAGAGGACAGAACCAGCCTAACTATGGCTACACCTTC. It specifies CASRGQNQPNYGYTF.

This clonotype occurred a few times. V and J are TRBV12-3 or TRBV12-4 and TRBJ1-1; D is unclear. Between the trimmed V and J ends, which lost 3 bases and 2 bases, there was a span of 10 bases. This CDR3 contains 14 residues. CDR3 nucleotides: TGTGCCAGCAGTTTTTTGGGCTTTAACACTGAAGCTTTCTTT. Protein product: CASSFLGFNTEAFF.

The sample holds a few counts of this clonotype. This chain links TRBV6-1 with TRBJ2-1; D perhaps matches TRBD2 (5 bases). Germline CDR1 MNHNS, CDR2 SASEGT. The V gene lost 6 bases and the J gene lost 1 base, with 19 bases spanning the gap. This CDR3 is 17 amino acids long. The CDR3 loop reads CASSRRTYTGSYNEQFF. CDR3 DNA: TGTGCCAGCAGCCGAAGAACCTACACGGGATCCTACAATGAGCAGTTCTTC.

This clonotype was picked up a small number of times. The rearrangement joins TRBV6-5 to TRBJ2-1; no firm D call. Trimming stripped 3 bases from V and 0 bases from J, with 12 bases between. The germline V gene encodes CDR1 MNHEY and CDR2 SVGAGI. CDR3 size: 16 residues. In nucleotides, the CDR3 is TGTGCCAGCAGTTATTCGTCGGGCTCCTCCTACAATGAGCAGTTCTTC. Its translation: CASSYSSGSSYNEQFF.

This clonotype showed up many times. The genes are TRBV28 and TRBJ2-3; D uncertain. The CDR3 length is 15 residues. The germline CDR1 and CDR2 sequences are MDHEN and SYDVKM. Trimming left V 6 bases short and J 2 bases short, with 15 bases between. CDR3 sequence reads: CASRNRALNTDTQYF. In DNA form, the CDR3 reads TGTGCCAGCAGAAATAGGGCCTTAAACACAGATACGCAGTATTTT.

The chain joins TRBV11-2 to TRBJ2-2, with D hard to call. The CDR3 has 16 residues. Trimming removed 5 bases from V and 0 bases from J, with 13 bases in between. The germline gives CDR1 SGHAT, CDR2 FQNNGV. CDR3 region: CASSPLTGTNTGELFF. DNA for the CDR3: TGTGCCAGCAGCCCCCTGACTGGTACGAACACCGGGGAGCTGTTTTTT.

The sample holds many counts of this clonotype. This chain connects TRBV7-9 to TRBJ2-1, with 9 positions matching TRBD1. Trimming took 4 bases from V and 4 from J; bases not matched to a gene: 5. From germline, CDR1 is SEHNR and CDR2 FQNEAQ (reference sequence). This CDR3 region has 15 residues. The CDR3 bases are TGTGCCAGCAGCTCCCGGGACAGGGATTACAATGAGCAGTTCTTC. Translating it yields CASSSRDRDYNEQFF. Full variable domain (missing parts from reference TRBV7-9 and TRBJ2-1): DTGVSQNPRHKITKRGQNVTFRCDPISEHNRLYWYRQTLGQGPEFLTYFQNEAQLEKSRLLSDRFSAERPKGSFSTLEIQRTEQGDSAMYLCASSSRDRDYNEQFFGPGTRLTVL.